This T cell receptor beta chain was captured in a study of blood T cell repertoires in COVID-19. Of note for this clone: The junction shows a germline mismatch at one end, possibly a read error.

Original processing notes: The assay estimated nucleated cells by amplifying reference gene primers. Profiling relied on immunoSEQ multiplex PCR, and the TCRdb table lists in-frame clones only, not all of them. V and J calls and clone size follow that table, whereas D and trimming were derived from the DNA. Here the sample spans tens of thousands of clones, about nine tenths being singletons. The sequenced sample was peripheral blood. The clonotype originates from a man aged 60 to 69 with active COVID-19.

The CDR3 DNA reads as TGCAGTGCCATCCCGGGACTTCCCTTC. Protein product: CSAIPGLPF. The chain combines TRBV20-1 with TRBJ1-2; D possibly corresponds to TRBD1 (5 bases). The CDR3 is 9 amino acids. Germline CDR1 and CDR2: DFQATT and SNEGSKA (reference sequence).